Described below is a single T cell receptor beta chain sequence and its context. This clonotype was seen at least ten times. The specificity of this receptor is unknown. No clone much larger than this one lies a single base away; base qualities are absent. Preparation of the library involved RT-PCR. TCRdb lists the instrument as Illumina HiSeq 2500. Using fastp at Q25 and MiXCR, TCRdb reprocessed the public reads and kept productive beta chains. Under each unique CDR3 protein, matching rows form one entry showing the most common genes and DNA. The sample has 200,000 to 250,000 distinct CDR3 sequences on record, 12% of them singletons. Together, the top ten hold 7.8% of the sample. The data originate from a study of response to subunit inactivated influenza vaccine (dated by TCRdb to about 2018). Turning to the overall study: To follow how T cells responded to a trivalent subunit inactivated influenza vaccine, the researchers relied on deep quantitative profiling of the T cell receptor repertoire.

Study-level results and caveats: It was suggested by the authors that each seasonal influenza vaccination may recruit only a limited number of new T cells.

The CDR3, cysteine through phenylalanine, is 9 amino acids long. Only the CDR3 region is kept as DNA, spanning 27 bases read in frame from base 1. V sheds 10 bases and J sheds 10 bases, leaving 8 bases between their ends. Here the sequenced sample was non-naive T cells sorted from PBMCs, taken 14 to 15 days before vaccination. Sample cell subset or site, as interpreted from the label and publication: memory T cell fraction. The receptor's source is a man between 45 and 60 years old who received an inactivated influenza vaccine. Donor details come from another sample of the same person, matched by shared clones. The V and J segments used are TRBV12-3 or TRBV12-4 and TRBJ2-1; no D gene call is confident. The sequenced DNA: TGTGCCACGGGCCTAGAGCAGTTCTTC. It translates as CATGLEQFF.